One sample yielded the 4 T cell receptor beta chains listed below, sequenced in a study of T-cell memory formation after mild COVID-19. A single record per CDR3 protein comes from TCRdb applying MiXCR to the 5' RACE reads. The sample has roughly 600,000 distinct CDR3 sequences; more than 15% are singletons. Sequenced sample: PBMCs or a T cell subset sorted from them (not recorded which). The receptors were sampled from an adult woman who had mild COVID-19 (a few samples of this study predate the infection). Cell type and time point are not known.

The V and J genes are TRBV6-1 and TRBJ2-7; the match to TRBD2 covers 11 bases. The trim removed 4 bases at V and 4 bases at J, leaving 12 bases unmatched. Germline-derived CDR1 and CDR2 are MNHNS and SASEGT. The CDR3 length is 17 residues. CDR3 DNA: TGTGCCAGCAGTGTTGGTCTAGCGGGGGGCTCACTGTACGAGCAGTACTTC. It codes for CASSVGLAGGSLYEQYF.

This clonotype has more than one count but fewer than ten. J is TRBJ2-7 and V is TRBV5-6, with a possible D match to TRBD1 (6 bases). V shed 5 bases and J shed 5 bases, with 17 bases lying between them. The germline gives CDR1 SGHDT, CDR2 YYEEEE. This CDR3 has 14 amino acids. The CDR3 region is CASSLGARQDEQYF. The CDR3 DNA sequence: TGTGCCAGCAGTCTTGGGGCCAGACAGGACGAGCAGTACTTC.

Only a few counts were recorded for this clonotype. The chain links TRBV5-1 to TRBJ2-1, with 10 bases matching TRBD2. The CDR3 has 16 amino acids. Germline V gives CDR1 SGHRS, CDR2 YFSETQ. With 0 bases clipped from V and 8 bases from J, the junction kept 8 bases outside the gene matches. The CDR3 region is CASSLAGSGGLYEQFF. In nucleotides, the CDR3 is TGCGCCAGCAGCTTGGCCGGTAGCGGGGGGCTCTATGAGCAGTTCTTC.

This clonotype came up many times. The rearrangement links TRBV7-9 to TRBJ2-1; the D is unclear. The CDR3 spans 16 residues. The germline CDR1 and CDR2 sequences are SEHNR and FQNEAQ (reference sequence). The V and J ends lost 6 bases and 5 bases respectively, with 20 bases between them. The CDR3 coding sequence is TGTGCCAGCAGGTTCCTGGACGGTTCCGCCGACAATGAGCAGTTCTTC. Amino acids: CASRFLDGSADNEQFF. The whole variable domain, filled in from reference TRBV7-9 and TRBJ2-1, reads DTGVSQNPRHKITKRGQNVTFRCDPISEHNRLYWYRQTLGQGPEFLTYFQNEAQLEKSRLLSDRFSAERPKGSFSTLEIQRTEQGDSAMYLCASRFLDGSADNEQFFGPGTRLTVL.